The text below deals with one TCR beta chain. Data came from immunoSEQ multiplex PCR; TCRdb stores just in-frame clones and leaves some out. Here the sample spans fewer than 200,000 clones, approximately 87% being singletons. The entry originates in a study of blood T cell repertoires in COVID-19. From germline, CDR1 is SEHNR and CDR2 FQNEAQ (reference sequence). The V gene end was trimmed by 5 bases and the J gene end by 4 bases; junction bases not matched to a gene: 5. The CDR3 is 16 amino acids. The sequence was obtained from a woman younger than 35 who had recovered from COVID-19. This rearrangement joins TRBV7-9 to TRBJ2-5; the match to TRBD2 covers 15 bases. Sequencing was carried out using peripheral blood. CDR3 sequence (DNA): TGTGCCAGCAGCCGCGGACTAGCGGGAGGGAGAGAGACCCAGTACTTC. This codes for CASSRGLAGGRETQYF.